Below, 10 T cell receptor beta chains from the same sample are listed, as sequenced in a study of vaccination effects on CD4 cells after COVID-19. Sequenced by immunoSEQ multiplex PCR; TCRdb stores in-frame clones only, minus some. The data contain about 66,000 clones, about 69% of them singletons. Subsequent to a culture period of nine to ten days, CD4+ T cells were isolated. These receptors lack a known antigen. The starting material was CD4+ T cells from PBMCs cultured without peptide, obtained before COVID-19 vaccination. The origin of the receptors is a human donor who had a prior SARS-CoV-2 infection.

The chain couples TRBV7-2 to TRBJ2-1; 7 nucleotides align to TRBD2. Germline V gene lookup returns CDR1 SGHTA and CDR2 FQGNSA. The CDR3 extends over 15 amino acids. Germline trimming cut 5 bases from V and 4 bases from J; bases unmatched to any gene: 8. This CDR3 reads CASSRLGGGYNEQFF. The CDR3 DNA is TGTGCCAGCAGCCGTTTAGGCGGGGGTTACAATGAGCAGTTCTTC.

This chain joins TRBV6-5 and TRBJ2-2, with D possibly being TRBD1 (5 bases). The CDR3 length is 13 residues. CDR1 and CDR2 (germline): MNHEY, SVGAGI. As DNA, the CDR3 is TGTGGTTCGACAGAAACGAACACCGGGGAGCTGTTTTTT. As protein: CGSTETNTGELFF.

This clone was counted a few times. V usage is TRBV18 and J usage is TRBJ2-7; D unclear. Germline assignment: CDR1 KGHSH and CDR2 LQKENI. The CDR3 has 14 amino acids. V shed 2 bases and J shed 4 bases, with 12 bases lying between them. DNA for the CDR3: TGTGCCAGCTCACCAACGGCACCGCCTTACGAGCAGTACTTC. Its translation: CASSPTAPPYEQYF.

This clone has a handful of counts. This rearrangement joins TRBV5-5 to TRBJ2-3; 9 nucleotides line up with TRBD2. Germline V lookup: CDR1 SGHKS, CDR2 YYEKEE (reference sequence). The J segment lost 4 bases and the V segment lost 1 base, leaving 7 bases of the junction unmatched. This CDR3 has 16 amino acids. The CDR3 sequence is CASSLRASGVADTQYF. DNA for the CDR3: TGTGCCAGCAGCTTGCGGGCTAGCGGGGTAGCAGATACGCAGTATTTT.

This chain joins TRBV9 and TRBJ1-2; the D gene is possibly TRBD1 (6 bases). The germline V gene has CDR1 SGDLS and CDR2 YYNGEE. The CDR3 is 14 residues long. V dropped 3 bases and J dropped 4 bases, with 13 bases sitting between them. CDR3 bases: TGTGCCAGCAGCGCCGGTAGAGGGGGCTATGGCTACACCTTC. This codes for CASSAGRGGYGYTF.

This clone was detected only once. The V call is TRBV21-1, the J call TRBJ2-2; the table's D call of TRBD2 was not tested on the DNA. TRBV21-1 is deemed a pseudogene. The CDR3 loop spans 14 amino acids. The CDR3, as DNA: TGTGCCAGCAGCAATGAAGAGATGACCGGGGAGCTGTTTTTT. Amino acid sequence: CASSNEEMTGELFF.

This clone was picked up a small number of times. This chain links TRBV5-1 with TRBJ2-7, with TRBD1 matching over 8 bases. The CDR3 is 15 residues long. Germline assignment: CDR1 SGHRS and CDR2 YFSETQ. The trim removed 0 bases at V and 1 base at J, leaving 3 bases unmatched. CDR3 in DNA: TGCGCCAGCAGCTTGGTTCAGGGGGCATCCTACGAGCAGTACTTC. Translating gives CASSLVQGASYEQYF.

The rearrangement uses TRBV7-9 and TRBJ2-7; D is possibly TRBD2 (5 bases). Trimming removed 1 base at V and 4 bases at J, with 23 bases between. There are 18 residues in the CDR3. Germline CDR1 SEHNR, CDR2 FQNEAQ (reference sequence). The CDR3 here is CASSLDRSGRRSGYEQYF. DNA for the CDR3: TGTGCCAGCAGCTTAGATAGGTCAGGACGGAGGTCTGGATACGAGCAGTACTTC.

The gene calls are TRBV7-9 and TRBJ1-2, with 8 bases lining up with TRBD1. The CDR3 contains 15 residues. After removal of 2 bases from V and 7 bases from J, the junction contained 9 bases not matched to a gene. Germline CDR1 SEHNR, CDR2 FQNEAQ (reference sequence). CDR3 sequence reads: CASSLIGTGRSGYTF. DNA of the CDR3: TGTGCCAGCAGCTTAATAGGGACAGGTCGGAGTGGCTACACCTTC.

The genes are TRBV10-3 and TRBJ2-3, with D possibly TRBD2 on 6 matching bases. V lost 8 bases and J 6 bases, leaving 12 bases between the germline ends. Germline V gives CDR1 ENHRY, CDR2 SYGVKD. The CDR3 is 12 amino acids. The DNA for the CDR3 is TGTGCCATCCGGGAGATGGACGATACGCAGTATTTT. It yields the protein CAIREMDDTQYF.